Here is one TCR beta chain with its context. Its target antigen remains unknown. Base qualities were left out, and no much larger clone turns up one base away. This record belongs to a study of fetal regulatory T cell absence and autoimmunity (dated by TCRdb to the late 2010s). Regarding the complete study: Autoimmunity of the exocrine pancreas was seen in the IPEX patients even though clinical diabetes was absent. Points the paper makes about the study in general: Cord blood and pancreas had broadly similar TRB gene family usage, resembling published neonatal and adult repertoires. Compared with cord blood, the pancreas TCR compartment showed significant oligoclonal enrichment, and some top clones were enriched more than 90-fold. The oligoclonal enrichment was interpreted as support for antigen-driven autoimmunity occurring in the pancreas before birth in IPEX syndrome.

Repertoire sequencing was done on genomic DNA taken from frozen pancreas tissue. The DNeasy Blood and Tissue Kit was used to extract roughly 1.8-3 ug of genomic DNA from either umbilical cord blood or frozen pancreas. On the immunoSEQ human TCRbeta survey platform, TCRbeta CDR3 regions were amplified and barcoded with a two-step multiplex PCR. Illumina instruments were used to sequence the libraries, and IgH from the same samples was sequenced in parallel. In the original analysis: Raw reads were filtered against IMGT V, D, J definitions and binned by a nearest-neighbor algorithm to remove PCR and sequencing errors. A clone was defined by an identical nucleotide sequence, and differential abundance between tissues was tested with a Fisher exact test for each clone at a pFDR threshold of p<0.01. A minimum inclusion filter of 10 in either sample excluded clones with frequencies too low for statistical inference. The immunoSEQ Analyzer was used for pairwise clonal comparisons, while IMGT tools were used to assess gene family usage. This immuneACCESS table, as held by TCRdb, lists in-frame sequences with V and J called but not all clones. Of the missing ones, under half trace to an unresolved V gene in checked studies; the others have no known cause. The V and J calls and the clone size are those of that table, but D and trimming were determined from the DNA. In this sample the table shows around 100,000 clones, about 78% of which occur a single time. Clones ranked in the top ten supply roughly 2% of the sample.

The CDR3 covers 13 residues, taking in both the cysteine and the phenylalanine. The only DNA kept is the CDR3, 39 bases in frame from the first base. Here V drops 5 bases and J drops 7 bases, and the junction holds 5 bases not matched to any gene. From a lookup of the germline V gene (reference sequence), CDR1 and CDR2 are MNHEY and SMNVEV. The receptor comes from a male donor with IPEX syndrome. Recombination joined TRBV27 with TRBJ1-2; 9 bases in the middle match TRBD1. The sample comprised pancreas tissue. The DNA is TGTGCCAGCAGTCCCCGACAGGGGGTTGGCTACACCTTC. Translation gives CASSPRQGVGYTF.